The rows below give T cell receptor beta chains drawn from one sample of a study of shared clonotypes between healthy human individuals. The assay was immunoSEQ multiplex PCR, and TCRdb's table has in-frame clones only and misses some. The sample consists of a few million clones, around 95% of them appearing once. The specimen sequenced was naive CD4+ T cells sorted from blood. These receptors came from a man between 18 and 29 years old in good health. CDR3s include the opening cysteine and the closing phenylalanine or tryptophan. A D gene is named only where the DNA matches it firmly. Some rows mark clone size as missing; the rest say once, few, many or name a class of expanded clone.

d_call clone_size j_call v_call cdr3_aa cdr3_nt
. . TRBJ2-7 TRBV9 CASSVEGGGAYEQYF TGTGCCAGCAGCGTAGAAGGCGGCGGCGCCTACGAGCAGTACTTC
. . TRBJ2-7 TRBV5-1 CASSLGGQPHEQYF TGCGCCAGCAGCTTGGGTGGACAGCCTCACGAGCAGTACTTC
. . TRBJ1-6 TRBV7-2 CASSLVRDPSSPLHF TGTGCCAGCAGCTTAGTTAGGGACCCCAGTTCACCCCTCCACTTT
. . TRBJ1-6 TRBV7-2 CASSLRQEAYSPLHF TGTGCCAGCAGCCTACGACAGGAGGCCTATTCACCCCTCCACTTT
. . TRBJ1-6 TRBV30 CAAGGNSPLHF TGTGCCGCAGGTGGGAATTCACCCCTCCACTTT
. . TRBJ1-6 TRBV21-1 CASSGTGSIDSPLHF TGTGCCAGCAGCGGGACAGGGTCGATTGATTCACCCCTCCACTTT
. . TRBJ2-5 TRBV19 CASSLDRIKSETQYF TGTGCCAGTAGTCTGGACAGAATCAAGAGTGAGACCCAGTACTTC
. once TRBJ2-6 TRBV15 CATSGPGAPASGANVLTF TGTGCCACCAGCGGACCCGGGGCACCGGCCTCTGGGGCCAACGTCCTGACTTTC
. . TRBJ1-1 TRBV9 CASSPGTVNTEAFF TGTGCCAGCAGCCCCGGGACGGTGAACACTGAAGCTTTCTTT
. . TRBJ1-1 TRBV27 CASTIRTGLVGTEAFF TGTGCCAGCACAATCCGAACAGGGTTGGTGGGCACTGAAGCTTTCTTT
TRBD2 . TRBJ2-3 TRBV7-2 CASSFPLGGRSDTQYF TGTGCCAGCAGCTTCCCTCTAGGCGGGAGGTCAGATACGCAGTATTTT
. . TRBJ1-1 TRBV4-3 CASSQSGAQSMNTEAFF TGCGCCAGCAGCCAATCGGGGGCACAGAGCATGAACACTGAAGCTTTCTTT
. once TRBJ2-7 TRBV10-3 CAISEPRGQGRREGSYEQYF TGTGCCATCAGTGAGCCGAGGGGACAGGGTCGCCGGGAGGGTTCCTACGAGCAGTACTTC
. . TRBJ2-5 TRBV9 CASSVDREETQYF TGTGCCAGCAGCGTAGACAGGGAAGAGACCCAGTACTTC
TRBD2 . TRBJ2-1 TRBV5-4 CASSRGAGEGFNEQFF TGTGCCAGCAGCCGCGGGGCGGGAGAGGGGTTCAATGAGCAGTTCTTC
TRBD1 . TRBJ2-7 TRBV9 CASSVEDRGKTYEQYF TGTGCCAGCAGCGTAGAAGACAGGGGGAAAACCTACGAGCAGTACTTC
. once TRBJ2-3 TRBV2 CASKSGWSTDTQYF TGTGCCAGTAAAAGCGGGTGGAGCACAGATACGCAGTATTTT
TRBD2 . TRBJ2-7 TRBV7-2 CASSVSSGKGDYEQYF TGTGCCAGCAGCGTCTCTAGCGGGAAGGGGGACTACGAGCAGTACTTC
. . TRBJ2-1 TRBV11-3 CASSSGTHRDEQFF TGTGCCAGCAGCTCTGGGACCCACCGGGATGAGCAGTTCTTC
. . TRBJ2-1 TRBV7-2 CASSLVISSVEQFF TGTGCCAGCAGCTTAGTGATTAGCTCTGTCGAGCAGTTCTTC
. . TRBJ1-6 TRBV6-1 CASRGLLYNSPLHF TGTGCCAGCCGGGGCCTACTATATAATTCACCCCTCCACTTT
. . TRBJ1-2 TRBV27 CASSLRPPRGGYGYTF TGTGCCAGCAGTTTACGCCCACCTCGAGGCGGGTATGGCTACACCTTC
. . TRBJ2-3 TRBV7-2 CASSREIEGNTQYF TGTGCCAGCAGCCGAGAAATAGAGGGGAATACGCAGTATTTT
TRBD1 . TRBJ2-7 TRBV7-2 CASGRDRSSYEQYF TGTGCCAGCGGTCGGGACAGGAGCTCCTACGAGCAGTACTTC
. few TRBJ2-1 TRBV5-1 CASSLQTNGGEQFF TGCGCCAGCAGCCTTCAGACCAATGGCGGTGAGCAGTTCTTC
TRBD2 . TRBJ2-3 TRBV27 CASSYSGRVTDTQYF TGTGCCAGCAGTTATAGCGGGAGGGTAACAGATACGCAGTATTTT
TRBD2 few TRBJ2-3 TRBV10-2 CASSEWREATDTQYF TGCGCCAGCAGTGAGTGGCGGGAGGCCACAGATACGCAGTATTTT
. . TRBJ2-5 TRBV6-1 CASSVQGLAQYF TGTGCCAGCAGTGTTCAGGGACTGGCCCAGTACTTC
. . TRBJ2-7 TRBV5-6 CASNPKVQEQYF TGTGCCAGCAACCCTAAGGTCCAGGAGCAGTACTTC
TRBD2 . TRBJ2-1 TRBV30 CAWVAGGQEQFF TGTGCCTGGGTAGCGGGGGGACAAGAGCAGTTCTTC
. . TRBJ1-2 TRBV7-2 CASSPSGANYGYTF TGTGCCAGCAGCCCAAGTGGGGCTAACTATGGCTACACCTTC
. . TRBJ1-2 TRBV5-5 CASSLLSGLQGYTF TGTGCCAGCAGCTTGTTGAGCGGGCTACAGGGCTACACCTTC